Listed here are 21 T cell receptor beta chains from one sample, sequenced in a study of blood T cells in healthy people across ages. Alongside a J-beta primer mix, a sample-barcoded 5' primer served in a second PCR lasting about 7 to 12 cycles. MiXCR was run by TCRdb on the 5' RACE reads, yielding one entry per CDR3 protein. The sample contains 750,000 to 950,000 distinct CDR3 sequences, around half of which appear only once. Source material: blood. These receptors were taken from a man aged 80 or over in good health.

The genes are TRBV9 and TRBJ2-4, with 7 positions matching TRBD1. CDR3 size: 15 residues. J was trimmed by 0 bases and V by 3 bases; bases with no gene match: 3. Germline V gene sequence: CDR1 SGDLS, CDR2 YYNGEE. CDR3 DNA: TGTGCCAGCAGCGCGACAGGGACAGCCAAAAACATTCAGTACTTC. Protein sequence: CASSATGTAKNIQYF.

Regarding this clonotype: Mismatch with germline at one junction end may stem from a read error. The rearrangement uses TRBV7-9 and TRBJ2-3; TRBD2 matches at 7 bases. CDR1 is SEHNR and CDR2 is FQNEAQ in the germline V gene (reference sequence). This CDR3 spans 12 amino acids. The CDR3 is CASSTGGDAQYF. In nucleotides, the CDR3 is TGTGCCAGCAGCACGGGAGGAGATGCGCAGTATTTT.

This rearrangement joins TRBV20-1 to TRBJ2-4, with TRBD2 matching 9 bases. The J call may be faulty, since TRBJ2-7 better matches the DNA end. Germline V gene lookup returns CDR1 DFQATT and CDR2 SNEGSKA (reference sequence). This CDR3 has 14 residues. The CDR3 spells CSARGASGIYEQYF. The CDR3 coding sequence is TGCAGTGCTAGAGGAGCTAGCGGGATTTACGAGCAGTACTTC.

This clonotype was detected only a few times. The chain recombines TRBV7-2 with TRBJ2-7; TRBD2 might be the D (6 bases). The CDR3 sequence is 15 residues long. The ends were cut back, 0 bases at V and 1 base at J, with 10 bases in the middle. Germline lookup yields CDR1 SGHTA and CDR2 FQGNSA. CDR3 amino acids: CASSLATSGSYEQYF. For the CDR3, the DNA is TGTGCCAGCAGCTTAGCGACTAGTGGTTCCTACGAGCAGTACTTC.

A few counts support this clonotype. The V and J genes are TRBV20-1 and TRBJ2-5; TRBD2 aligns across 7 bases. The DNA end lines up better with TRBJ2-7; the J call may be wrong. Germline V gene lookup returns CDR1 DFQATT and CDR2 SNEGSKA (reference sequence). The CDR3 loop spans 14 amino acids. For the CDR3, the DNA is TGCAGTGCTAGAGATAAGGCGGGAGTGAGCGAGCAGTACTTC. Amino acid sequence: CSARDKAGVSEQYF.

V and J are TRBV14 and TRBJ2-5; D unclear. Germline CDR1 SGHDN, CDR2 FVKESK. The V end lost 0 bases, the J end lost 11 bases, and 16 bases lay between the germline ends. The CDR3 extends over 14 amino acids. In nucleotides, the CDR3 is TGTGCCAGCAGCCAAGATCTCCGGAACAATGAGCAGTACTTC. Its protein product is CASSQDLRNNEQYF.

This clonotype appeared once. The J gene is TRBJ2-1, the V gene TRBV25-1; 7 nucleotides match TRBD2. The germline gives CDR1 MGHDK, CDR2 SYGVNS. The CDR3 is 15 amino acids. Trimming cost V 3 bases and J 6 bases; bases outside gene matches: 8. The CDR3 here is CASSEPGGGGNEQFF. CDR3 DNA sequence: TGTGCCAGCAGTGAGCCGGGAGGCGGGGGCAATGAGCAGTTCTTC.

The chain employs TRBV6-5 and TRBJ2-7, with 8 nucleotides matching TRBD2. The J call is doubtful: the DNA matches TRBJ2-1 better. Germline CDR1 reads MNHEY; CDR2 reads SVGAGI. This CDR3 has 15 residues. The CDR3 sequence: CASSYPGLGYNEQFF. In DNA form, the CDR3 reads TGTGCCAGCAGTTACCCGGGACTAGGATACAATGAGCAGTTCTTC.

The J gene is TRBJ2-1, the V gene TRBV14; 8 positions match TRBD1. The V gene end was trimmed by 3 bases and the J gene end by 3 bases; junction bases not matched to a gene: 4. CDR1 and CDR2 from the germline V gene are SGHDN and FVKESK. This CDR3 has 15 residues. In nucleotides, the CDR3 is TGTGCCAGCAGCCATGACGGACAGGGCTACAATGAGCAGTTCTTC. Its translation is CASSHDGQGYNEQFF.

This clonotype was counted many times. The chain has TRBV6-6 and TRBJ2-1; 7 nucleotides agree with TRBD2. The length of the CDR3 is 14 residues. Germline CDR1 and CDR2: MNHNY and SVGAGI (reference sequence). Unmatched junction bases numbered 2, after V lost 6 bases and J lost 0 bases. The CDR3 nucleotides read TGTGCCAGCAGCTCTAGCGGCTCCTACAATGAGCAGTTCTTC. This translates into CASSSSGSYNEQFF.

The J gene is TRBJ1-1, the V gene TRBV3-1, with a weak D call TRBD1 (6 bases). CDR1 and CDR2 from the germline V gene are LGHDT and YNNKEL (reference sequence). Trimming took 4 bases from V and 7 from J, leaving 13 bases between them. The CDR3 spans 13 residues. In DNA form, the CDR3 reads TGTGCCAGCAGCCTGGGGGGCGCCGGTGAAGCTTTCTTT. The encoded protein is CASSLGGAGEAFF. Combining the CDR3 with reference TRBV3-1 and TRBJ1-1 gives the whole variable domain DTAVSQTPKYLVTQMGNDKSIKCEQNLGHDTMYWYKQDSKKFLKIMFSYNNKELIINETVPNRFSPKSPDKAHLNLHINSLELGDSAVYFCASSLGGAGEAFFGQGTRLTVV.

This chain links TRBV7-3 with TRBJ2-5; no clear D gene. V gave up 5 bases and J gave up 2 bases, with 12 bases separating them. CDR3 length equals 14 residues. The germline CDR1 and CDR2 sequences are SGHTA and FQGTGA. CDR3: CASSLRPSQETQYF. CDR3 bases: TGTGCCAGCAGCCTTAGACCGAGTCAAGAGACCCAGTACTTC. The full variable domain, rest sourced from reference TRBV7-3 and TRBJ2-5, is GAGVSQTPSNKVTEKGKYVELRCDPISGHTALYWYRQSLGQGPEFLIYFQGTGAADDSGLPNDRFFAVRPEGSVSTLKIQRTERGDSAVYLCASSLRPSQETQYFGPGTRLLVL.

This clonotype has only a few counts. The chain joins TRBV7-2 to TRBJ2-5, with 7 nucleotides matching TRBD2. Germline V gene data show CDR1 as SGHTA and CDR2 as FQGNSA. V shed 10 bases, J shed 11 bases, and the junction held 19 bases outside the gene matches. The CDR3 covers 14 residues. CDR3 coding DNA: TGTGCCACCGGGGAGGGGAGCTGGGGGAATGAGCAGTACTTC. Encoded protein: CATGEGSWGNEQYF. Looking up the rest from reference TRBV7-2 and TRBJ2-5 gives the full variable domain: GAGVSQSPSNKVTEKGKDVELRCDPISGHTALYWYRQSLGQGLEFLIYFQGNSAPDKSGLPSDRFSAERTGGSVSTLTIQRTQQEDSAVYLCATGEGSWGNEQYFGPGTRLLVL.

This clonotype was seen ten or more times. V gene TRBV7-2 combines with J gene TRBJ2-7, with TRBD2 identical over 10 bases. V was clipped by 6 bases and J by 6 bases; unmatched bases: 11. CDR1 is SGHTA, CDR2 FQGNSA, per germline. CDR3 length equals 15 residues. For the CDR3, the DNA is TGTGCCAGCAGTTTCCTAGCGGGAGCTTCCGCCGAGCAGTACTTC. As protein: CASSFLAGASAEQYF.

The gene calls are TRBV7-3 and TRBJ2-1; D gene unclear. V lost 1 base to trimming and J lost 4 bases, with 11 bases between them. Germline CDR1 SGHTA, CDR2 FQGTGA. This CDR3 comprises 15 residues. In nucleotides, the CDR3 is TGTGCCAGCAGCTTAAGTCGAGCGTCTTACAATGAGCAGTTCTTC. It encodes CASSLSRASYNEQFF.

The chain uses TRBV24-1 and TRBJ2-1, with D unclear. The J call may be incorrect, as the DNA end agrees better with TRBJ2-7. Germline CDR1 KGHDR, CDR2 SFDVKD. The CDR3 covers 14 residues. The CDR3 protein is CATMGPGSYNEQYF. The CDR3 coding sequence is TGTGCCACCATGGGCCCCGGGTCCTACAATGAGCAGTACTTC.

This clonotype has more than one count but fewer than ten. This chain uses TRBV4-2 with TRBJ1-4; D is unresolved. The CDR3 is 16 residues long. V lost 0 bases to trimming and J lost 9 bases, with 17 bases between them. Looked up from germline, CDR1 is LGHNA and CDR2 is YNFKEQ. The CDR3 sequence is CASSQDPSQVLKKLFF. CDR3 nucleotides: TGTGCCAGCAGCCAAGATCCCTCCCAGGTTCTGAAAAAACTGTTTTTT.

In nucleotides, the CDR3 is TGTGCCAGCAGCCAAGACCCCCGGGACAGGGGTCATGGCTACACCTTC. This translates into CASSQDPRDRGHGYTF. The chain links TRBV3-1 to TRBJ1-2, with 10 nucleotides matching TRBD1. The CDR3 is 16 amino acids. The germline V gene encodes CDR1 LGHDT and CDR2 YNNKEL (reference sequence). The V and J ends lost 0 bases and 6 bases, in that order; junction bases with no gene match: 7. Supplemented by reference TRBV3-1 and TRBJ1-2, the full variable domain reads DTAVSQTPKYLVTQMGNDKSIKCEQNLGHDTMYWYKQDSKKFLKIMFSYNNKELIINETVPNRFSPKSPDKAHLNLHINSLELGDSAVYFCASSQDPRDRGHGYTFGSGTRLTVV.

This clonotype was observed a handful of times. J is TRBJ2-7 and V is TRBV20-1; weak D call: TRBD2 (6 bases). V was trimmed by 5 bases and J by 7 bases, leaving 21 bases between them. The CDR3 totals 14 residues. Germline V lookup: CDR1 DFQATT, CDR2 SNEGSKA (reference sequence). CDR3 region: CSASGGGVRGEQYF. Written as DNA, the CDR3 is TGCAGTGCTTCCGGTGGGGGAGTCCGGGGGGAGCAGTACTTC.

As for this clonotype: A much larger clonotype is one base distant, so this may be a read error. This chain joins TRBV10-3 and TRBJ1-2, with a weak D call TRBD1 (5 bases). Germline CDR1 reads ENHRY; CDR2 reads SYGVKD. The CDR3 length is 13 residues. The CDR3 spells CAIDPGKNYGHTF. DNA for the CDR3: TGTGCCATCGATCCAGGGAAGAACTATGGCCACACCTTC.

The rearrangement joins TRBV25-1 to TRBJ2-7; no reliable D call. This CDR3 is built from 12 residues. The germline gives CDR1 MGHDK, CDR2 SYGVNS. The V end was cut by 4 bases, the J end by 4 bases, with 8 bases between. The CDR3 protein is CASSAVFYEQYF. The CDR3, as DNA: TGTGCCAGCAGTGCCGTTTTTTACGAGCAGTACTTC.